These T cell receptor beta chains were read from a single sample in a study of CD8+ T cells in alopecia areata. Clones were sequenced by immunoSEQ multiplex PCR, and TCRdb holds only the in-frame ones, with some missing. The sample holds some 170,000 clones, roughly 63% seen once. This sample comprised CD4+ T cells sorted from blood, obtained at week 56, from a patient treated with tofacitinib. These TCRs come from a human donor with alopecia areata. Both conserved end residues are trimmed from each CDR3. A D gene is named only where the DNA matches it firmly. The size of a clone is reported for some rows only, either as once, few or many, or as a class for expanded clones.

V: TRBV29-1; size: few; D: NA; CDR3: SVEDTAAYGYT
V: TRBV30; size: NA; D: TRBD1; CDR3: AWSVLGQGLYEQY
V: TRBV7-9; size: NA; D: NA; CDR3: ASSLDTEAF
V: TRBV4-1; size: NA; D: NA; CDR3: ASSQDWGRGEAF
V: TRBV29-1; size: NA; D: TRBD1; CDR3: SVIEGAPPYNEQF
V: TRBV7-9; size: NA; D: TRBD2; CDR3: ASSLAGTASGFTDTQY
V: TRBV6-1; size: NA; D: NA; CDR3: ASRVDPIGNTIY
V: TRBV5-4; size: NA; D: NA; CDR3: ASRPGGGGPPTDTQY
V: TRBV5-1; size: NA; D: TRBD1; CDR3: ASSPGQGGTEAF
V: TRBV5-1; size: NA; D: NA; CDR3: ASSLALSGNTIY
V: TRBV2; size: NA; D: NA; CDR3: ASSEAPGNTIY
V: TRBV14; size: NA; D: TRBD1; CDR3: ASSQGRGQSGGEQY
V: TRBV29-1; size: NA; D: NA; CDR3: SVSHPLKGEQY
V: TRBV10-3; size: once; D: NA; CDR3: AISESTQDGYT
V: TRBV19; size: once; D: NA; CDR3: ASGASYEQY
V: TRBV6-5; size: NA; D: TRBD1; CDR3: ASTTGASSYEQY
V: TRBV7-9; size: NA; D: NA; CDR3: ASSLARFGTSYEQY
V: TRBV14; size: NA; D: NA; CDR3: ASSQDRYTGELF
V: TRBV20-1; size: NA; D: NA; CDR3: SASNEKLF
V: TRBV12-5; size: NA; D: NA; CDR3: ASGLSVGELF
V: TRBV30; size: NA; D: NA; CDR3: AWSLGVLQPQH
V: TRBV27; size: NA; D: NA; CDR3: ASSLLDTPYEQY
V: TRBV30; size: NA; D: NA; CDR3: AWSHGTYSNQPQH
V: TRBV30; size: NA; D: TRBD1; CDR3: AWSVGRGSITPQH
V: TRBV4-1; size: NA; D: TRBD2; CDR3: ASSQEGSLAGDNEQF
V: TRBV4-1; size: NA; D: TRBD2; CDR3: ASSQDSGGLKNTQY
V: TRBV5-4; size: NA; D: NA; CDR3: ASSLGGSFYEQY
V: TRBV29-1; size: NA; D: TRBD1; CDR3: SVPGTGLGEKLF
V: TRBV2; size: NA; D: NA; CDR3: ARRRGSYNEQF
V: TRBV2; size: NA; D: NA; CDR3: ASRKESGSNQPQH
V: TRBV9; size: NA; D: NA; CDR3: ASSKHQPGLIGQPGDYGYT
V: TRBV18; size: few; D: NA; CDR3: ASSEGHGTYGYT